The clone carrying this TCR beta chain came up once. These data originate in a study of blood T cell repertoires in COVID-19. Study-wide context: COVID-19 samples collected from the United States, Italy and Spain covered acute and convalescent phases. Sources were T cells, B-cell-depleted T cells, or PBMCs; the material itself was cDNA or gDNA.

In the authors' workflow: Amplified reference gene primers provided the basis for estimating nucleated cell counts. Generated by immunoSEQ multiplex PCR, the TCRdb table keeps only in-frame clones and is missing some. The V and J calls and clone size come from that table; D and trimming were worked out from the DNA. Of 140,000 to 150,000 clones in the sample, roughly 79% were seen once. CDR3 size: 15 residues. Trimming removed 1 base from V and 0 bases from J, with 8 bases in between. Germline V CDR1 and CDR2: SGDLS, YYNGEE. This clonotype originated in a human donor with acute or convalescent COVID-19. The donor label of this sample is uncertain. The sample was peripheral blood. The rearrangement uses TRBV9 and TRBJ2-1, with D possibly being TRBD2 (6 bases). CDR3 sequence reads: CASSVTGSSYNEQFF. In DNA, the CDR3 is TGTGCCAGCAGCGTAACCGGGAGCTCCTACAATGAGCAGTTCTTC.